One sample yielded the 20 T cell receptor beta chains listed below, sequenced in a study of shared clonotypes between healthy human individuals. The data were produced by immunoSEQ multiplex PCR, yet TCRdb's version contains in-frame clones alone and is incomplete. The sample holds approximately 2,000,000 clones, approximately 90% seen once. The source material was naive CD4+ T cells from PBMCs. The subset: CD45RA+ positively selected. The receptors originated from a man aged 18 to 30 in good health. Some clones in this sample may be carry-over from other donors' samples.

This sequence joins TRBV28 and TRBJ1-2; D remains ambiguous. The germline V and J ends were trimmed by 7 bases and 4 bases, with 13 bases remaining between them. CDR3 length equals 13 residues. Germline CDR1 and CDR2: MDHEN and SYDVKM. CDR3 sequence: CASTVPRGYGYTF. CDR3 coding DNA: TGTGCCAGCACCGTCCCGCGCGGCTATGGCTACACCTTC.

In the case of this clone: Mismatch with germline at one junction end may stem from a read error. V and J are TRBV5-4 and TRBJ2-5, with D unclear. CDR3 length: 11 residues. Germline lookup yields CDR1 SGHNT and CDR2 YYREEE (reference sequence). The CDR3 loop reads CASIPPGREHF. DNA for the CDR3: TGTGCCAGCATCCCTCCGGGCCGAGAGCACTTC.

The rearrangement links TRBV7-6 to TRBJ2-7; D uncertain. Looked up from germline, CDR1 is SGHVS and CDR2 is FNYEAQ. There are 13 residues in the CDR3. V lost 5 bases, J lost 1 base, and 9 bases lay in between. As DNA, the CDR3 is TGTGCCAGCAGCGCGGTTTTATCCTACGAGCAGTACTTC. Translated: CASSAVLSYEQYF.

The chain has TRBV5-1 and TRBJ2-5, with D possibly TRBD2 on 5 matching bases. Trimming shortened V by 0 bases and J by 5 bases, and 11 bases separated the two germline ends. Germline CDR1 and CDR2: SGHRS and YFSETQ. The CDR3 consists of 14 residues. In DNA, the CDR3 is TGCGCCAGCAGCTTGGCCTCCGGGATCGAGACCCAGTACTTC. This codes for CASSLASGIETQYF.

J is TRBJ1-4 and V is TRBV7-8, with D maybe TRBD1 (5 bases). This CDR3 is 18 amino acids long. The germline V gene encodes CDR1 SGHVS and CDR2 FQNEAQ. Trimming cost V 1 base and J 8 bases, with 23 bases left between them. The CDR3 DNA follows: TGTGCCAGCAGCTTAGGCGGGCGCGGGGCGCAAAAAAAGGAAAAACTGTTTTTT. It codes for CASSLGGRGAQKKEKLFF.

DNA for the CDR3: TGTGCCAGCAGTTTAATCGCCGGAGGCTCTGGAAACACCATATATTTT. Translation gives CASSLIAGGSGNTIYF. The gene calls are TRBV28 and TRBJ1-3; D remains ambiguous. From germline, CDR1 is MDHEN and CDR2 SYDVKM. The V and J ends lost 2 bases and 0 bases respectively, with 11 bases between them. CDR3 length: 16 amino acids.

The chain carries TRBV5-1 and TRBJ2-1; tentative D call: TRBD2 (6 bases). Germline V gene sequence: CDR1 SGHRS, CDR2 YFSETQ. The CDR3 is made up of 17 amino acids. The V and J ends lost 4 bases and 8 bases respectively, with 25 bases between them. The CDR3 loop is CASSRLMAAGMGDEQFF. Written as DNA, the CDR3 is TGCGCCAGCAGCCGTTTGATGGCTGCGGGGATGGGCGATGAGCAGTTCTTC. Complete variable domain (other parts from reference TRBV5-1 and TRBJ2-1): KAGVTQTPRYLIKTRGQQVTLSCSPISGHRSVSWYQQTPGQGLQFLFEYFSETQRNKGNFPGRFSGRQFSNSRSEMNVSTLELGDSALYLCASSRLMAAGMGDEQFFGPGTRLTVL.

V usage is TRBV5-6 and J usage is TRBJ1-4; D is uncertain. CDR1 and CDR2 (germline): SGHDT, YYEEEE. Trimming stripped 1 base from V and 3 bases from J, with 10 bases between. The CDR3 spans 15 residues. The CDR3 loop is CASSLRTVANEKLFF. The DNA for the CDR3 is TGTGCCAGCAGCTTGAGAACAGTAGCTAATGAAAAACTGTTTTTT.

V and J are TRBV19 and TRBJ2-2; 9 bases are shared with TRBD2. Germline V gene lookup returns CDR1 LNHDA and CDR2 SQIVND (reference sequence). This CDR3 is built from 16 residues. V gave up 6 bases and J gave up 0 bases; unmatched junction bases: 5. CDR3 sequence reads: CASSGTSTPNTGELFF. In DNA form, the CDR3 reads TGTGCCAGTAGCGGGACTAGCACCCCGAACACCGGGGAGCTGTTTTTT.

The chain links TRBV27 to TRBJ2-7; D ambiguous. This CDR3 has 17 residues. Per the germline V gene, CDR1 is MNHEY and CDR2 is SMNVEV (reference sequence). Trimming removed 5 bases from V and 2 bases from J, with 22 bases in between. The CDR3 is CASSKNPPLAAPYEQYF. The CDR3 DNA reads TGTGCCAGCAGTAAAAACCCCCCGTTGGCGGCCCCCTACGAGCAGTACTTC.

The chain couples TRBV4-1 to TRBJ2-7; 10 nucleotides match TRBD2. CDR1 is MGHRA, CDR2 YSYEKL, per germline. The CDR3 has 16 residues. The V gene end was trimmed by 0 bases and the J gene end by 6 bases; junction bases not matched to a gene: 8. The CDR3, as DNA: TGCGCCAGCAGCCAAGAAATAGCGGGGGGCCCCTCCGAGCAGTACTTC. Protein: CASSQEIAGGPSEQYF.

This clone was seen only once. V gene TRBV7-9 combines with J gene TRBJ2-7, with 7 positions matching TRBD1. The J segment lost 0 bases and the V segment lost 3 bases, leaving 17 bases of the junction unmatched. Germline V lookup: CDR1 SEHNR, CDR2 FQNEAQ (reference sequence). The CDR3 covers 19 residues. The CDR3 DNA follows: TGTGCCAGCAGCTTCGCCGGGACAGCCTCCCATGGGACCTCCTACGAGCAGTACTTC. It translates to CASSFAGTASHGTSYEQYF.

The chain couples TRBV27 to TRBJ1-1; D possibly corresponds to TRBD1 (5 bases). Trimming removed 6 bases at V and 1 base at J, with 9 bases between. The germline V gene encodes CDR1 MNHEY and CDR2 SMNVEV (reference sequence). The CDR3 totals 13 residues. CDR3 sequence (DNA): TGTGCCAGCAGCACTAGGGGGAACACTGAAGCTTTCTTT. Its translation is CASSTRGNTEAFF.

The V call is TRBV4-1, the J call TRBJ2-5; 8 positions agree with TRBD2. Gene TRBJ2-7 matches the end of the DNA better, so the J call may be wrong. Germline V gene data show CDR1 as MGHRA and CDR2 as YSYEKL. The CDR3 consists of 15 residues. CDR3 in DNA: TGCGCCAGCAGCCAAGTCTCACTAGCGGACTACGAGCAGTACTTC. It translates to CASSQVSLADYEQYF.

V gene TRBV4-2 combines with J gene TRBJ1-1; a weak D match, TRBD1 (6 bases). The V end was cut by 1 base, the J end by 0 bases, with 9 bases between. Germline CDR1 LGHNA, CDR2 YNFKEQ. The CDR3 contains 15 residues. In nucleotides, the CDR3 is TGTGCCAGCAGCCAAGTCGGGGGCCTGAACACTGAAGCTTTCTTT. Translation: CASSQVGGLNTEAFF.

The genes are TRBV7-2 and TRBJ2-2; 7 nucleotides match TRBD1. J was trimmed by 1 base and V by 5 bases; bases with no gene match: 4. The germline V gene encodes CDR1 SGHTA and CDR2 FQGNSA. The CDR3 has 15 amino acids. This CDR3 reads CASSAGTVNTGELFF. For the CDR3, the DNA is TGTGCCAGCAGCGCCGGGACAGTGAACACCGGGGAGCTGTTTTTT.

This clone was counted once. This chain connects TRBV7-6 to TRBJ2-3; 10 bases fit TRBD1. V lost 4 bases, J lost 4 bases, and 8 bases stayed unmatched. There are 16 residues in the CDR3. Germline V gives CDR1 SGHVS, CDR2 FNYEAQ. Here the CDR3 DNA reads TGTGCCAGCAGCTCCCAACGGGACAGGGGTGCAGATACGCAGTATTTT. It specifies CASSSQRDRGADTQYF.

The genes are TRBV5-4 and TRBJ2-7; D is uncertain. Germline CDR1 is SGHNT and CDR2 is YYREEE (reference sequence). V lost 0 bases and J lost 5, with 6 bases in between. CDR3 length equals 12 residues. The CDR3 DNA sequence: TGTGCCAGCAGCTTGGCAGAGGACGAGCAGTACTTC. Residues: CASSLAEDEQYF.

This chain links TRBV25-1 with TRBJ2-5; no clear D. This CDR3 has 12 residues. Trimming shortened V by 5 bases and J by 6 bases, and 10 bases separated the two germline ends. Germline V gives CDR1 MGHDK, CDR2 SYGVNS. CDR3 region: CASSTTGQTQYF. In DNA form, the CDR3 reads TGTGCCAGCAGTACCACGGGTCAGACCCAGTACTTC.

The chain joins TRBV4-1 to TRBJ2-3; the match to TRBD2 covers 7 bases. Losses at the gene ends were 0 bases for V and 6 bases for J; bases not matched to a gene: 6. Germline CDR1 reads MGHRA; CDR2 reads YSYEKL. The CDR3 has 15 residues. This CDR3 reads CASSQDEYGRDTQYF. The CDR3 DNA reads TGCGCCAGCAGCCAAGATGAATACGGGAGGGATACGCAGTATTTT.